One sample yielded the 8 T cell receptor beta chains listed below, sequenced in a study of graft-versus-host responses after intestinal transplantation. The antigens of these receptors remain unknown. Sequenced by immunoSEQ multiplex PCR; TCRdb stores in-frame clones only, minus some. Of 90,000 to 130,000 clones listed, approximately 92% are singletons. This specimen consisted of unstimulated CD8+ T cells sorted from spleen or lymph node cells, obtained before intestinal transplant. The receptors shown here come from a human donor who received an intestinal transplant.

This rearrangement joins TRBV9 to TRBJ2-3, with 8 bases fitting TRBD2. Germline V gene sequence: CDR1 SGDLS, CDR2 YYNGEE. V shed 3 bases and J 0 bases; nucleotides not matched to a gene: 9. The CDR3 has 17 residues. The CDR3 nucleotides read TGTGCCAGCAGCGAAACCGAAGCGGGAGAAAGCACAGATACGCAGTATTTT. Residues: CASSETEAGESTDTQYF. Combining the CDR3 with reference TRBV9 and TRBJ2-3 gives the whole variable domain DSGVTQTPKHLITATGQRVTLRCSPRSGDLSVYWYQQSLDQGLQFLIQYYNGEERAKGNILERFSAQQFPDLHSELNLSSLELGDSALYFCASSETEAGESTDTQYFGPGTRLTVL.

The CDR3 loop is CSVGGASEQFF. Here the CDR3 DNA reads TGCAGCGTTGGAGGCGCCAGTGAGCAGTTCTTC. This rearrangement joins TRBV29-1 to TRBJ2-1, with no clear D. V dropped 4 bases and J dropped 9 bases, with 10 bases sitting between them. The CDR3 is 11 residues long. The V gene's germline CDR1 is SQVTM and CDR2 ANQGSEA.

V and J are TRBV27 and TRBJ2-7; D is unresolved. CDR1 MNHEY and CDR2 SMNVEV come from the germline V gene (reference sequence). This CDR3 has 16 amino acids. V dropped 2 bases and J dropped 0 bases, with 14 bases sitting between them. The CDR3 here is CASSLVGPLSSYEQYF. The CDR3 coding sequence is TGTGCCAGCAGTTTAGTAGGCCCCTTGAGCTCCTACGAGCAGTACTTC.

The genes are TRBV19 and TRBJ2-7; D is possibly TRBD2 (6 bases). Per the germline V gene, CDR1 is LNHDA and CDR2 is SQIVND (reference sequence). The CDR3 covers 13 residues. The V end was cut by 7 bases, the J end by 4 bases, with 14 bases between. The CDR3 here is CASIPPGVYEQYF. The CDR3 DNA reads TGTGCCAGTATCCCTCCGGGGGTATACGAGCAGTACTTC.

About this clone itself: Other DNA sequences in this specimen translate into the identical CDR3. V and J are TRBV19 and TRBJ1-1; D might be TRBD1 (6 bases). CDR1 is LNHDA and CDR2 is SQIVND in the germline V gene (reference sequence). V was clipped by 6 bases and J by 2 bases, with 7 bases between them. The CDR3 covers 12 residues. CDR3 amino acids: CASRTGNTEAFF. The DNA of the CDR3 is TGTGCCAGTAGGACAGGAAACACTGAAGCTTTCTTT. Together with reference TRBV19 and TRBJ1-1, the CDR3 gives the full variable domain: DGGITQSPKYLFRKEGQNVTLSCEQNLNHDAMYWYRQDPGQGLRLIYYSQIVNDFQKGDIAEGYSVSREKKESFPLTVTSAQKNPTAFYLCASRTGNTEAFFGQGTRLTVV.

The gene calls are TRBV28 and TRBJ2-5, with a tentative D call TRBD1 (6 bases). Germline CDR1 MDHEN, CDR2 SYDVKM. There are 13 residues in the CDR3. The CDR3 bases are TGTGCGTTAAAAGGACAGTACCAAGAGACCCAGTACTTC. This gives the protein CALKGQYQETQYF.

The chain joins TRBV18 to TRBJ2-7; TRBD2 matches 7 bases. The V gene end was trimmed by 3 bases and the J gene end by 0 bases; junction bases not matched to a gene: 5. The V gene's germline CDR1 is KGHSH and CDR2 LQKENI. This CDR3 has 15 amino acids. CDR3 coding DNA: TGTGCCAGCTCACCGGGAAGCGGGAACTCCTACGAGCAGTACTTC. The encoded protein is CASSPGSGNSYEQYF.

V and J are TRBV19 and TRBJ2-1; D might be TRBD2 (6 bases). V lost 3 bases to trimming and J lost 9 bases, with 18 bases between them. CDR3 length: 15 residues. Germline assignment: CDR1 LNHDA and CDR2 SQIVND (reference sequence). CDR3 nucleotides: TGTGCCAGTAGTATCCTACGTCTAGCGATGGGTGAGCAGTTCTTC. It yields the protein CASSILRLAMGEQFF. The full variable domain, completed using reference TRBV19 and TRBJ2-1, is DGGITQSPKYLFRKEGQNVTLSCEQNLNHDAMYWYRQDPGQGLRLIYYSQIVNDFQKGDIAEGYSVSREKKESFPLTVTSAQKNPTAFYLCASSILRLAMGEQFFGPGTRLTVL.